This T cell receptor (beta chain) appears in the sequencing data of a study of cytomegalovirus exposure and HLA in healthy donors. Study results and limitations: Later analysis demonstrated an association between a missense DCLRE1C variant and TCR beta V- and J-gene trimming. A few CMV-associated chains were confirmed in vitro to be specific for CMV antigens. When presence/absence was analysed, sequencing depth was taken to be roughly uniform across donors.

Healthy bone marrow donors made up the donors. V was shortened by 4 bases and J by 1 base, with 10 bases between the two germline ends. Germline CDR1 is MGHDK and CDR2 is SYGVNS. The length of the CDR3 is 14 residues. As for this clone: The antigen is undetermined.

With 60 Vbeta and 13 Jbeta primers, the PCR was carried out. The protocol was immunoSEQ multiplex PCR, while the TCRdb copy is restricted to in-frame clones and leaves out a portion. The data show 69,000 or so clones, 76% seen once. The receptor was isolated from a man aged 18-30 years in good health and CMV-seronegative. Sample: PBMCs. V gene TRBV25-1 combines with J gene TRBJ1-1, with no clear D. Written as DNA, the CDR3 is TGTGCCAGCAGTGCCGGTTTCTCGAACACTGAAGCTTTCTTT. This gives the protein CASSAGFSNTEAFF.